The 22 T cell receptor beta chains in this list originate from one sample, sequenced in a study of T cells in Graves' hyperthyroidism and ophthalmopathy. Amplification of TCR beta CDR3 regions used RNA as the template. HTBI primers drove first-round RT-PCR of the TCR CDR3. One entry per CDR3 protein results from TCRdb running MiXCR on the multiplex PCR reads. The sample records a few hundred thousand distinct CDR3 sequences, around a sixth being singletons. The sample was blood. Every receptor here comes from a woman aged 25 to 45 with Graves' hyperthyroidism.

In this sample, this clonotype turned up many times. The chain employs TRBV27 and TRBJ2-1, with 9 bases aligning to TRBD2. J lost 8 bases, V lost 0 bases, and 8 bases had no gene match. Germline V gene data show CDR1 as MNHEY and CDR2 as SMNVEV (reference sequence). The CDR3 is made up of 16 amino acids. This CDR3 is CASSLSLLAGLDEQFF. In DNA, the CDR3 is TGTGCCAGCAGTTTATCGTTGCTAGCGGGACTCGATGAGCAGTTCTTC.

The chain joins TRBV15 to TRBJ1-5; a weak D match, TRBD1 (5 bases). The CDR3 loop spans 14 amino acids. Trimming shortened V by 3 bases and J by 7 bases, and 13 bases separated the two germline ends. Germline V lookup: CDR1 LNHNV, CDR2 YYDKDF (reference sequence). The CDR3 region has the DNA TGTGCCACCAGCAGGAAGGGGCTCTGGCAGCCCCAGCATTTT. Translating it yields CATSRKGLWQPQHF.

The chain employs TRBV7-9 and TRBJ2-7; TRBD2 matches at 11 bases. With 6 bases clipped from V and 5 bases from J, the junction kept 12 bases outside the gene matches. This CDR3 has 16 residues. Germline assignment: CDR1 SEHNR and CDR2 FQNEAQ (reference sequence). The CDR3 sequence is CASSILTSGSGHEQYF. CDR3 DNA: TGTGCCAGCAGTATACTTACTAGCGGGAGTGGGCACGAGCAGTACTTC.

This clonotype was detected only a few times. The chain joins TRBV6-1 to TRBJ1-1, with D uncertain. CDR1 and CDR2 from the germline V gene are MNHNS and SASEGT. With 8 bases removed from V and 1 base from J, the gap between germline ends came to 8 bases. CDR3 length: 12 residues. The CDR3 nucleotides read TGTGCCAGCCTCCGAACGAACACTGAAGCTTTCTTT. Translated: CASLRTNTEAFF.

Only a few counts were recorded for this clonotype. The rearrangement joins TRBV19 to TRBJ1-1; 7 bases line up with TRBD1. The germline CDR1 and CDR2 sequences are LNHDA and SQIVND (reference sequence). V shed 2 bases and J 11 bases; nucleotides not matched to a gene: 5. The CDR3 has 12 residues. CDR3 DNA sequence: TGTGCCAGTAGTATACAGGGGGATCTCGCTTTCTTT. Amino acids: CASSIQGDLAFF.

The chain's CDR3 is CASSSNRKLNSPLHF. The CDR3 DNA reads as TGTGCCAGCAGTTCCAACAGGAAATTGAATTCACCCCTCCACTTT. This chain links TRBV28 with TRBJ1-6; D perhaps matches TRBD1 (5 bases). CDR1 is MDHEN, CDR2 SYDVKM, per germline. V was shortened by 4 bases and J by 7 bases, with 14 bases between the two germline ends. The CDR3 covers 15 residues.

This clonotype was counted between two and nine times. V is TRBV12-3 or TRBV12-4 and J is TRBJ2-6; 9 bases agree with TRBD1. With 6 bases clipped from V and 2 bases from J, the junction kept 8 bases outside the gene matches. The CDR3 runs to 17 residues. The CDR3 sequence is CASSPGQGLPGANVLTF. The DNA for the CDR3 is TGTGCCAGCAGCCCCGGACAGGGGTTACCTGGGGCCAACGTCCTGACTTTC.

This clonotype was seen a handful of times. The CDR3 spells CASSQGGTRAPDTQYF. Written as DNA, the CDR3 is TGTGCCAGCAGCCAAGGTGGGACAAGGGCCCCAGATACGCAGTATTTT. This sequence joins TRBV2 and TRBJ2-3; D perhaps matches TRBD1 (6 bases). Deletions cut 6 bases from V and 4 bases from J, with 20 bases between. CDR1 and CDR2 (germline): SNHLY, FYNNEI. This CDR3 is built from 16 residues.

This clonotype was observed many times. The J gene is TRBJ1-2, the V gene TRBV11-2, with D possibly being TRBD1 (6 bases). V was trimmed by 0 bases and J by 8 bases, leaving 19 bases between them. This CDR3 has 16 residues. Germline V CDR1 and CDR2: SGHAT, FQNNGV. The CDR3 here is CASSLDSGQFTRGYTF. DNA for the CDR3: TGTGCCAGCAGCTTAGATTCGGGACAATTCACAAGAGGCTACACCTTC.

This clonotype was seen only a few times. The chain links TRBV6-2 or TRBV6-3 to TRBJ2-1; TRBD2 might be the D (6 bases). V dropped 7 bases and J dropped 14 bases, with 15 bases sitting between them. This CDR3 is 11 amino acids long. The germline V gene encodes CDR1 MNHEY and CDR2 SVGEGT. The CDR3 here is CASTNGVAEFF. The DNA for the CDR3 is TGTGCCAGCACCAACGGAGTAGCGGAGTTCTTC.

Regarding this clonotype: Given a much more abundant clone one base away, this may be a read error. V and J are TRBV29-1 and TRBJ2-7; 9 bases are a match to TRBD1. The germline gives CDR1 SQVTM, CDR2 ANQGSEA. This CDR3 spans 15 amino acids. CDR3 bases: TGCGGCGTTGTCCCGCCGACAGGGGGGTTGGACGAGCAGTACTTC. Protein product: CGVVPPTGGLDEQYF.

This clonotype was found many times. The chain employs TRBV2 and TRBJ2-3, with D possibly being TRBD2 (5 bases). The V end was cut by 9 bases, the J end by 2 bases, with 27 bases between. The V gene's germline CDR1 is SNHLY and CDR2 FYNNEI. The CDR3 has 18 residues. CDR3 coding DNA: TGTGCCAGAAGCGTTGGACTCAACCAAAACAAATACACAGATACGCAGTATTTT. Amino acid sequence: CARSVGLNQNKYTDTQYF.

The sample holds many counts of this clonotype. V gene TRBV5-1 combines with J gene TRBJ2-1; D may be TRBD2 (6 bases). The CDR3 is 16 amino acids. V was shortened by 0 bases and J by 6 bases, with 16 bases between the two germline ends. Germline-derived CDR1 and CDR2 are SGHRS and YFSETQ. The CDR3, as DNA: TGCGCCAGCAGCTTGGGCCGGGAGTATGCCTCCAATGAGCAGTTCTTC. It codes for CASSLGREYASNEQFF.

This clonotype was observed a few times. This chain joins TRBV20-1 and TRBJ2-3; 12 bases agree with TRBD2. The CDR3 is 15 residues long. CDR1 DFQATT and CDR2 SNEGSKA come from the germline V gene (reference sequence). The trim removed 6 bases at V and 5 bases at J, leaving 9 bases unmatched. The CDR3 nucleotides are TGCAGTGCCGCGACTAGCGGGAGCTCCGGAGATACGCAGTATTTT. The encoded protein is CSAATSGSSGDTQYF.

This clonotype was counted only a few times. The rearrangement links TRBV20-1 to TRBJ1-5; D perhaps matches TRBD1 (6 bases). Trimming removed 6 bases from V and 2 bases from J, with 14 bases in between. Germline V gene lookup returns CDR1 DFQATT and CDR2 SNEGSKA (reference sequence). CDR3 length: 14 amino acids. The CDR3 protein is CSAADRNGNQPQHF. The CDR3 coding sequence is TGCAGTGCGGCAGACAGGAATGGCAATCAGCCCCAGCATTTT.

The sample holds a few counts of this clonotype. This rearrangement joins TRBV27 to TRBJ2-7; TRBD1 aligns across 9 bases. The CDR3 covers 16 residues. Germline CDR1 MNHEY, CDR2 SMNVEV (reference sequence). J was trimmed by 4 bases and V by 5 bases; bases with no gene match: 12. The CDR3 sequence is CASSGAGTDRGYEQYF. In DNA, the CDR3 is TGTGCCAGCAGTGGAGCCGGTACGGACAGGGGTTACGAGCAGTACTTC.

This clonotype was seen at least ten times. The chain employs TRBV11-2 and TRBJ2-7; 11 bases are a match to TRBD2. The CDR3 has 16 amino acids. Germline CDR1 and CDR2: SGHAT and FQNNGV. V was pared by 3 bases and J by 2 bases, with 6 bases of the junction left unmatched. Here the CDR3 reads CASSLGLAELTYEQYF. Written as DNA, the CDR3 is TGTGCCAGCAGCTTGGGACTAGCGGAGCTCACCTACGAGCAGTACTTC. Together with reference TRBV11-2 and TRBJ2-7, the CDR3 gives the full variable domain: EAGVAQSPRYKIIEKRQSVAFWCNPISGHATLYWYQQILGQGPKLLIQFQNNGVVDDSQLPKDRFSAERLKGVDSTLKIQPAKLEDSAVYLCASSLGLAELTYEQYFGPGTRLTVT.

The gene calls are TRBV10-3 and TRBJ2-7; tentative D call: TRBD2 (7 bases). The CDR3 spans 12 residues. Germline lookup yields CDR1 ENHRY and CDR2 SYGVKD. The V gene lost 8 bases and the J gene lost 7 bases, with 15 bases spanning the gap. CDR3 loop: CAIGGGAREQYF. Written as DNA, the CDR3 is TGTGCCATCGGAGGGGGGGCGAGGGAGCAGTACTTC.

The chain joins TRBV15 to TRBJ1-2; D remains ambiguous. The germline V gene encodes CDR1 LNHNV and CDR2 YYDKDF (reference sequence). The CDR3 has 13 residues. The V and J ends lost 8 bases and 4 bases respectively, with 14 bases between them. In DNA, the CDR3 is TGTGCCACCGAGAGCAGTACTTCCTATGGCTACACCTTC. Its protein is CATESSTSYGYTF.

This clonotype was recorded many times. V is TRBV20-1 and J is TRBJ2-3; no definite D call. V lost 0 bases and J 0 bases, leaving 7 bases between the germline ends. Germline values: CDR1 DFQATT, CDR2 SNEGSKA (reference sequence). The CDR3 extends over 14 amino acids. CDR3: CSARDAESTDTQYF. The CDR3 coding sequence is TGCAGTGCTAGAGACGCGGAGAGCACAGATACGCAGTATTTT.

This clonotype was detected a few times. The junction departs from the called germline gene at one end, perhaps through a read error. The CDR3 loop is CASRTQGTLDSPPHF. In nucleotides, the CDR3 is TGTGCCAGCAGAACCCAGGGGACGTTGGATTCACCCCCCCACTTT. The chain carries TRBV27 and TRBJ1-6; possibly TRBD1 for D (6 bases). CDR3 length: 15 amino acids. From germline, CDR1 is MNHEY and CDR2 SMNVEV (reference sequence).

This chain links TRBV5-1 with TRBJ2-7; 10 bases fit TRBD1. CDR1 is SGHRS and CDR2 is YFSETQ in the germline V gene. Germline trimming cut 4 bases from V and 6 bases from J; bases unmatched to any gene: 13. This CDR3 comprises 16 residues. CDR3 nucleotides: TGCGCCAGCAGCCCCTCCACGGGACAGGGGCCATCCGAGCAGTACTTC. This translates into CASSPSTGQGPSEQYF.